The clone carrying this TCR beta chain was picked up a small number of times. Its target is unknown. Trimming cost V 5 bases and J 5 bases, with 15 bases left between them. Per germline, CDR1 SGHTA and CDR2 FQGTGA. This CDR3 spans 15 amino acids. Time point specified: week 35, safety follow-up. Vaccination comprised doses that each held 300 ug of mutant IDH1 20-mer peptide, plus topical imiquimod. Patients in the study were vaccinated eight times, receiving shots in weeks 1, 3, 5, 7, 11, 15, 19 and 23. Measured with immunoSEQ multiplex PCR; TCRdb has only the in-frame clones, and not every one. Of fewer than 45,000 clones listed, 65% to 90% are singletons. The source of the sample is a study of a mutant IDH1 vaccine in newly diagnosed glioma. Study details: Treated patients were about 60% male, about 38% female, mean age approximately 42 years.

The clonotype originates from a woman aged 40 to 55 with glioma. Some clones in this sample may be carry-over from other donors' samples. Sequenced material: PBMCs, taken from a glioma patient whose treatment included an IDH1 peptide vaccine. V gene TRBV7-3 combines with J gene TRBJ2-2; possibly TRBD1 for D (5 bases). CDR3 sequence (DNA): TGTGCCAGCAGCCCGTTTACCCCAGGGACCGGGGAGCTGTTTTTT. Translation gives CASSPFTPGTGELFF.